Shown below are 32 T cell receptor beta chains from a single sample sequenced in a study of cytomegalovirus exposure and HLA in healthy donors (TCRdb year 2017). The library was produced with the immunoSEQ multiplex PCR assay. The multiplex PCR relied on a mix of 60 forward primers for TCR Vbeta segments and 13 reverse primers for TCR Jbeta segments. In its TCRdb copy, this immuneACCESS table keeps in-frame sequences only and misses some clones. Where compared with another copy, unresolved V genes explain less than half of these, and the others have no known cause. For this sample the table gives under 150,000 clones, of which around nine tenths were detected only once. The biggest ten clones account for around 5.2% of the sample. The sample comprised PBMCs. Every receptor here comes from a woman in her twenties or thirties in good health and CMV-seronegative.

This clone occurred a few times. The chain uses TRBV10-2 and TRBJ2-7, with 9 bases fitting TRBD2. Germline V CDR1 and CDR2: WSHSY, SAAADI. V shed 2 bases and J 12 bases; nucleotides not matched to a gene: 8. The CDR3 totals 13 residues. CDR3 sequence reads: CASSEEREARAYF. The DNA of the CDR3 is TGCGCCAGCAGTGAGGAGCGGGAGGCCCGGGCGTACTTC.

The rearrangement uses TRBV7-9 and TRBJ2-3; 11 bases agree with TRBD2. With 3 bases clipped from V and 5 bases from J, the junction kept 4 bases outside the gene matches. CDR1 is SEHNR and CDR2 is FQNEAQ in the germline V gene (reference sequence). The CDR3 covers 15 residues. DNA of the CDR3: TGTGCCAGCAGCTTTACTAGCGGGGGAGGAGATACGCAGTATTTT. This sequence encodes CASSFTSGGGDTQYF.

This chain uses TRBV7-2 with TRBJ2-6, with D possibly matching TRBD2 (6 bases). Germline V gives CDR1 SGHTA, CDR2 FQGNSA. The CDR3 runs 18 residues. The V and J ends lost 2 bases and 4 bases respectively, with 18 bases between them. The chain's CDR3 is CASSLSFHPGDGANVLTF. The CDR3 nucleotides are TGTGCCAGCAGCTTAAGCTTTCACCCGGGGGACGGGGCCAACGTCCTGACTTTC.

This chain uses TRBV4-1 with TRBJ2-7, with D possibly TRBD2 on 5 matching bases. The V end was cut by 1 base, the J end by 4 bases, with 14 bases between. Germline-derived CDR1 and CDR2 are MGHRA and YSYEKL. This CDR3 has 15 residues. The CDR3 DNA follows: TGCGCCAGCAGCCAAGCCCGGCTAGCTGGGTACGAGCAGTACTTC. Translated, it gives CASSQARLAGYEQYF.

The DNA of the CDR3 is TGTGCCAGCAGCGTAGACGGGGGGGGCACTGAAGCTTTCTTT. Protein sequence: CASSVDGGGTEAFF. The rearrangement joins TRBV9 to TRBJ1-1; the D gene is possibly TRBD1 (5 bases). The CDR3 loop spans 14 amino acids. Germline CDR1 is SGDLS and CDR2 is YYNGEE. The V gene lost 0 bases and the J gene lost 4 bases, with 10 bases spanning the gap.

The chain is built from TRBV7-9 and TRBJ2-1, with D possibly being TRBD2 (6 bases). The CDR3 runs to 13 residues. Germline CDR1 reads SEHNR; CDR2 reads FQNEAQ (reference sequence). Trimming left V 4 bases short and J 4 bases short, with 8 bases between. The CDR3 DNA follows: TGTGCCAGCAGCTCAAGCGGGTACAATGAGCAGTTCTTC. It codes for CASSSSGYNEQFF.

The rearrangement links TRBV6-5 to TRBJ2-2; D not certain. Trimming stripped 6 bases from V and 3 bases from J, with 8 bases between. Per the germline V gene, CDR1 is MNHEY and CDR2 is SVGAGI. This CDR3 region has 13 residues. The CDR3 DNA follows: TGTGCCAGCAGCAAACTATACACCGGGGAGCTGTTTTTT. Residues: CASSKLYTGELFF.

The CDR3 here is CASSLRAVNTEAFF. The CDR3 bases are TGTGCCAGCAGCTTAAGGGCAGTTAACACTGAAGCTTTCTTT. This sequence joins TRBV7-3 and TRBJ1-1; unclear D gene. This CDR3 is built from 14 residues. Trimming removed 1 base from V and 2 bases from J, with 8 bases in between. Germline V gives CDR1 SGHTA, CDR2 FQGTGA.

V and J are TRBV6-6 and TRBJ2-3, with 8 bases identical to TRBD2. Germline V gene sequence: CDR1 MNHNY, CDR2 SVGAGI (reference sequence). The CDR3 loop spans 14 amino acids. J lost 3 bases, V lost 5 bases, and 4 bases had no gene match. The CDR3 nucleotides read TGTGCCAGCAGTCCGGGGGGGCCGACAGATACGCAGTATTTT. This sequence encodes CASSPGGPTDTQYF.

The V gene is TRBV7-8, the J gene TRBJ2-3; the match to TRBD2 covers 10 bases. The germline V gene encodes CDR1 SGHVS and CDR2 FQNEAQ. This CDR3 has 15 amino acids. Trimming at V came to 5 bases and at J to 5 bases, leaving 7 bases not matched to a gene. CDR3 DNA: TGTGCCAGCAGCGTAACCCGACTAGCGGGAGATACGCAGTATTTT. This sequence encodes CASSVTRLAGDTQYF.

V and J are TRBV7-2 and TRBJ2-7; 8 nucleotides agree with TRBD1. Trimming at V came to 1 base and at J to 7 bases, leaving 12 bases not matched to a gene. This CDR3 is built from 16 residues. CDR1 is SGHTA, CDR2 FQGNSA, per germline. CDR3 nucleotide sequence: TGTGCCAGCAGCTTAGGGGGCGGGCAGGGGGCGGGTGAGCAGTACTTC. Its protein is CASSLGGGQGAGEQYF.

The rearrangement joins TRBV4-3 to TRBJ1-1; D is possibly TRBD1 (5 bases). Looked up from germline, CDR1 is LGHNA and CDR2 is YSLEER. The CDR3 extends over 15 amino acids. Between the trimmed V and J ends, which lost 1 base and 4 bases, there was a span of 13 bases. The CDR3, as DNA: TGCGCCAGCAGCCAAGGTAGCCAGGGAGGCACTGAAGCTTTCTTT. It codes for CASSQGSQGGTEAFF.

The rearrangement joins TRBV30 to TRBJ1-2; tentative D call: TRBD1 (5 bases). Germline CDR1 and CDR2: GTSNPN and SVGIG (reference sequence). This CDR3 has 12 amino acids. V lost 1 base, J lost 7 bases, and 10 bases lay in between. The CDR3 protein is CAWSGSGSGYTF. In nucleotides, the CDR3 is TGTGCCTGGAGTGGGTCAGGGTCTGGCTACACCTTC.

CDR3 nucleotide sequence: TGTGCCAGCAGCTTAGTTCGGGGCTCTATCAGGGGCACTGAAGCTTTCTTT. This encodes CASSLVRGSIRGTEAFF. The chain joins TRBV7-2 to TRBJ1-1; the D gene is possibly TRBD1 (6 bases). Trimming removed 1 base at V and 4 bases at J, with 19 bases between. Germline-derived CDR1 and CDR2 are SGHTA and FQGNSA. The CDR3 extends over 17 amino acids.

J is TRBJ1-3 and V is TRBV15; D is ambiguous. This CDR3 has 13 amino acids. V lost 5 bases and J 8 bases, leaving 13 bases between the germline ends. The germline gives CDR1 LNHNV, CDR2 YYDKDF (reference sequence). The CDR3: CATSPGRKDTIYF. The CDR3 DNA follows: TGTGCCACCAGCCCTGGGAGGAAGGACACCATATATTTT. Variable domain in full (rest from reference TRBV15 and TRBJ1-3): DAMVIQNPRYQVTQFGKPVTLSCSQTLNHNVMYWYQQKSSQAPKLLFHYYDKDFNNEADTPDNFQSRRPNTSFCFLDIRSPGLGDTAMYLCATSPGRKDTIYFGEGSWLTVV.

V is TRBV6-5 and J is TRBJ1-5, with D unresolved. The CDR3 consists of 14 residues. The V end was cut by 4 bases, the J end by 2 bases, with 9 bases between. Germline V gives CDR1 MNHEY, CDR2 SVGAGI. The CDR3 loop is CASSWGVGNQPQHF. The CDR3 region has the DNA TGTGCCAGCAGTTGGGGAGTTGGCAATCAGCCCCAGCATTTT.

This chain uses TRBV11-2 with TRBJ2-3; no clear D gene. V dropped 1 base and J dropped 5 bases, with 7 bases sitting between them. The CDR3 runs 13 residues. CDR1 and CDR2 (germline): SGHAT, FQNNGV. CDR3 DNA sequence: TGTGCCAGCAGCTTAGCCCCCATAGATACGCAGTATTTT. Residues: CASSLAPIDTQYF. Full variable domain (remainder filled in from reference TRBV11-2 and TRBJ2-3): EAGVAQSPRYKIIEKRQSVAFWCNPISGHATLYWYQQILGQGPKLLIQFQNNGVVDDSQLPKDRFSAERLKGVDSTLKIQPAKLEDSAVYLCASSLAPIDTQYFGPGTRLTVL.

V usage is TRBV19 and J usage is TRBJ2-2; 9 bases align to TRBD1. This CDR3 comprises 13 residues. The V gene end was trimmed by 7 bases and the J gene end by 9 bases; junction bases not matched to a gene: 6. Germline assignment: CDR1 LNHDA and CDR2 SQIVND (reference sequence). Written as DNA, the CDR3 is TGTGCCAGTACGGGACAGGGAGGCCGGGAGCTGTTTTTT. Translation gives CASTGQGGRELFF.

The rearrangement uses TRBV5-6 and TRBJ2-2, with 9 bases matching TRBD1. This CDR3 comprises 17 residues. V trimming: 3 bases; J trimming: 6 bases; junction bases outside the gene matches: 12. Germline V gene lookup returns CDR1 SGHDT and CDR2 YYEEEE. CDR3 residues: CASSSASGQGKAGELFF. The DNA of the CDR3 is TGTGCCAGCAGCTCTGCGTCGGGACAGGGAAAGGCCGGGGAGCTGTTTTTT.

The rearrangement joins TRBV27 to TRBJ1-6, with 12 bases lining up with TRBD1. V lost 5 bases, J lost 7 bases, and 9 bases stayed unmatched. Looked up from germline, CDR1 is MNHEY and CDR2 is SMNVEV (reference sequence). There are 17 residues in the CDR3. The CDR3 DNA reads as TGTGCCAGCAGTCGCCGGGACAGGGGGCTAGGGAATTCACCCCTCCACTTT. Translated, it gives CASSRRDRGLGNSPLHF.

CDR3 amino acids: CASSPWTGGDYGYTF. Written as DNA, the CDR3 is TGTGCCAGCAGTCCCTGGACAGGGGGGGACTATGGCTACACCTTC. The chain carries TRBV27 and TRBJ1-2; 10 positions agree with TRBD1. V trimming: 5 bases; J trimming: 3 bases; junction bases outside the gene matches: 6. This CDR3 has 15 amino acids. Per germline, CDR1 MNHEY and CDR2 SMNVEV (reference sequence).

The chain combines TRBV28 with TRBJ1-1, with TRBD1 as a possible D gene (6 bases). The V and J ends lost 2 bases and 8 bases respectively, with 15 bases between them. The germline CDR1 and CDR2 sequences are MDHEN and SYDVKM. This CDR3 region has 14 residues. CDR3 residues: CASSLNRVPTEAFF. The CDR3 nucleotides are TGTGCCAGCAGTTTAAACAGGGTTCCGACGGAAGCTTTCTTT.

This clone came up once. The chain is built from TRBV10-3 and TRBJ1-1; D ambiguous. Germline assignment: CDR1 ENHRY and CDR2 SYGVKD. This CDR3 contains 17 residues. Trimming took off 7 bases at V and 1 base at J, with 22 bases between the two ends. The CDR3 region has the DNA TGTGCCATCAAGAGCCCAGGAACTAGGTCAGGGAACACTGAAGCTTTCTTT. Its translation is CAIKSPGTRSGNTEAFF.

The chain couples TRBV7-6 to TRBJ2-3; perhaps TRBD2 as D (5 bases). Trimming removed 5 bases at V and 2 bases at J, with 11 bases between. CDR1 and CDR2 (germline): SGHVS, FNYEAQ. This CDR3 region has 14 residues. The CDR3: CASSQRWSTDTQYF. The CDR3, as DNA: TGTGCCAGCAGCCAGCGGTGGTCCACAGATACGCAGTATTTT.

This sequence joins TRBV10-3 and TRBJ1-5; tentatively, D is TRBD1 (5 bases). V shed 5 bases and J shed 5 bases, with 16 bases lying between them. Germline CDR1 and CDR2: ENHRY and SYGVKD. This CDR3 is 15 amino acids long. In nucleotides, the CDR3 is TGTGCCATCAGTCGGACATCTGCTAGTGATCAGCCCCAGCATTTT. Encoded protein: CAISRTSASDQPQHF.

This clone is a singleton in its sample. This sequence joins TRBV4-1 and TRBJ2-7; D ambiguous. The germline V gene encodes CDR1 MGHRA and CDR2 YSYEKL. CDR3 length: 15 residues. With 4 bases removed from V and 0 bases from J, the gap between germline ends came to 13 bases. The CDR3 sequence is CASSLLPGSSYEQYF. The DNA of the CDR3 is TGCGCCAGCAGCCTCCTTCCGGGTTCCTCCTACGAGCAGTACTTC.

The rearrangement links TRBV15 to TRBJ1-2; 10 bases are a match to TRBD1. The junction had 10 bases not matched to a gene; V was cut back by 5 bases and J by 1 base. Germline values: CDR1 LNHNV, CDR2 YYDKDF (reference sequence). This CDR3 comprises 17 residues. CDR3 loop: CATSGFPGQGINYGYTF. The CDR3 DNA reads TGTGCCACCAGCGGCTTTCCGGGACAGGGGATTAACTATGGCTACACCTTC.

This clone has only one observation. The chain is built from TRBV5-6 and TRBJ1-3; D is unclear. V was pared by 3 bases and J by 0 bases, with 4 bases between. Germline CDR1 reads SGHDT; CDR2 reads YYEEEE. The CDR3 has 13 amino acids. In DNA form, the CDR3 reads TGTGCCAGCAGCTCAATCTCTGGAAACACCATATATTTT. Its protein is CASSSISGNTIYF.

This chain uses TRBV7-2 with TRBJ2-5, with 15 bases identical to TRBD2. Germline-derived CDR1 and CDR2 are SGHTA and FQGNSA. The trim removed 5 bases at V and 5 bases at J, leaving 3 bases unmatched. The CDR3 length is 15 residues. In DNA, the CDR3 is TGTGCCAGCAGCCCCGGACTAGCGGGAGGGGAGACCCAGTACTTC. Protein sequence: CASSPGLAGGETQYF. Supplemented by reference TRBV7-2 and TRBJ2-5, the full variable domain reads GAGVSQSPSNKVTEKGKDVELRCDPISGHTALYWYRQSLGQGLEFLIYFQGNSAPDKSGLPSDRFSAERTGGSVSTLTIQRTQQEDSAVYLCASSPGLAGGETQYFGPGTRLLVL.

The chain links TRBV27 to TRBJ1-4; D may be TRBD1 (5 bases). The V gene lost 4 bases and the J gene lost 10 bases, with 16 bases spanning the gap. Germline V CDR1 and CDR2: MNHEY, SMNVEV (reference sequence). There are 14 residues in the CDR3. CDR3 sequence (DNA): TGTGCCAGCAGTTCAAGGGCCCCCGGGGGAAAACTGTTTTTT. It specifies CASSSRAPGGKLFF. Full variable domain (rest looked up from reference TRBV27 and TRBJ1-4): EAQVTQNPRYLITVTGKKLTVTCSQNMNHEYMSWYRQDPGLGLRQIYYSMNVEVTDKGDVPEGYKVSRKEKRNFPLILESPSPNQTSLYFCASSSRAPGGKLFFGSGTQLSVL.

The chain couples TRBV28 to TRBJ2-7; D is perhaps TRBD1 (6 bases). The V gene's germline CDR1 is MDHEN and CDR2 SYDVKM. Trimming pared 5 bases from V and 0 bases from J, leaving 17 bases between. The CDR3 loop spans 16 amino acids. The CDR3 region is CASSMGPGQPSYEQYF. The DNA for the CDR3 is TGTGCCAGCAGTATGGGGCCGGGACAACCCTCCTACGAGCAGTACTTC.

The genes are TRBV2 and TRBJ1-1; D may be TRBD1 (6 bases). The CDR3 sequence is 16 residues long. The germline V and J ends were trimmed by 10 bases and 4 bases, with 25 bases remaining between them. Germline lookup yields CDR1 SNHLY and CDR2 FYNNEI. The CDR3 DNA reads as TGTGCCACCGGAACCTTTACAGGGCAAAGAGGCACTGAAGCTTTCTTT. Translated: CATGTFTGQRGTEAFF.